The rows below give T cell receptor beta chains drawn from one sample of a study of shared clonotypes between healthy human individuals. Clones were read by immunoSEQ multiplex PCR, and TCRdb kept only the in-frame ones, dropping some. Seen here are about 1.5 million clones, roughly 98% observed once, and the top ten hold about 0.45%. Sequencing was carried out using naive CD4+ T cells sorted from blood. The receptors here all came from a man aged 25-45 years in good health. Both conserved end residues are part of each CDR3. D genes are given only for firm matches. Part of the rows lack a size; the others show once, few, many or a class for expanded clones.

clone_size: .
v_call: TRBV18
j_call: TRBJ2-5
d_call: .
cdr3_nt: TGTGCCAGCTCACCGGGGCAGTCAGAGACCCAGTACTTC
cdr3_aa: CASSPGQSETQYF

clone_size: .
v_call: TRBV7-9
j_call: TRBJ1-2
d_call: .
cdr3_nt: TGTGCCAGCAGCTTGAATCTGGGCCATGGCTACACCTTC
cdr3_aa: CASSLNLGHGYTF

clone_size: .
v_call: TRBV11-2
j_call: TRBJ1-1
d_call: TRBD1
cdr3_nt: TGTGCCAGCAGCTTCCGGACAGGCCCAGGCACTGAAGCTTTCTTT
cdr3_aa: CASSFRTGPGTEAFF

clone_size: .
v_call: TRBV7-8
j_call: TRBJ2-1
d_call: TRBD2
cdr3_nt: TGTGCCAGCACAACCGAAAAAACAGCGGGAGGGCCCTCCTACAATGAGCAGTTCTTC
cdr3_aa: CASTTEKTAGGPSYNEQFF

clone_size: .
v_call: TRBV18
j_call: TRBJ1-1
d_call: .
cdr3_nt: TGTGCCAGCTCACCACCGGCGGGACGGGTTGAGGCTTTCTTT
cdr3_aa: CASSPPAGRVEAFF

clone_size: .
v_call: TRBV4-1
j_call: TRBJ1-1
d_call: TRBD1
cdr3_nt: TGCGCCAGCAGCCAAGCCGGGACAGGGGGAACTGAAGCTTTCTTT
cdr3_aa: CASSQAGTGGTEAFF

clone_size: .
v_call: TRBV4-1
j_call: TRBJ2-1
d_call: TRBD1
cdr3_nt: TGCGCCAGCAGCCAAGTCAGACAGGGGGGTGAGCAGTTCTTC
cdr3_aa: CASSQVRQGGEQFF

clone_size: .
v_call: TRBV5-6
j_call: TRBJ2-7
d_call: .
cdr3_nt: TGTGCCAGCAGCTTGGCGGTTAACCTCCTTCCTTACGAGCAGTACTTC
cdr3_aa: CASSLAVNLLPYEQYF

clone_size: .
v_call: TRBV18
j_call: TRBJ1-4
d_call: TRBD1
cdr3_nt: TGTGCCAGCTCACCACGGAGGACCAGGGGGGAATCGACTAATGAAAAACTGTTTTTT
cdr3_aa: CASSPRRTRGESTNEKLFF

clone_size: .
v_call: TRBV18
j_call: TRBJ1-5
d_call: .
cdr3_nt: TGTGCCAGCTCACTAGGCCAGGGCAATCAGCCCCAGCATTTT
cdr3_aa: CASSLGQGNQPQHF

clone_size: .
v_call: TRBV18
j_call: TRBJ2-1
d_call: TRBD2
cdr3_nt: TGTGCCAGCTCACCGGTTCTCGAAGCGGGGGGCGGGCAGTTCTTC
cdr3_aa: CASSPVLEAGGGQFF

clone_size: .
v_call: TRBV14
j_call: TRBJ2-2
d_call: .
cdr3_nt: TGTGCCAGCAGCCAAGAAATCAGGGGCGCGACCACCGGGGAGCTGTTTTTT
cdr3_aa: CASSQEIRGATTGELFF

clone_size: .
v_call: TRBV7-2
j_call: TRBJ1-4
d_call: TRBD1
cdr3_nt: TGTGCCAGCAGCTATAGGGGACAGCCTAATGAAAAACTGTTTTTT
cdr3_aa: CASSYRGQPNEKLFF

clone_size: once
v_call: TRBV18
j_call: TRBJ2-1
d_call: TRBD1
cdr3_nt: TGTGCCAGCTCCCGGACAGGGGATTCCTTCAATGAGCAGTTCTTC
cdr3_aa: CASSRTGDSFNEQFF

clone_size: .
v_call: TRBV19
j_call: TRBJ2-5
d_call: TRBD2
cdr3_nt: TGTGCCAGTAACCCAGAGCCCGGGGGGGCCCAGTACTTC
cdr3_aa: CASNPEPGGAQYF

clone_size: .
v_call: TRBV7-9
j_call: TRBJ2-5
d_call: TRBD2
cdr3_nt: TGTGCCAGCAGCCTAACTAGCGGGAGCCGGTCCTATCAAGAGACCCAGTACTTC
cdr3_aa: CASSLTSGSRSYQETQYF

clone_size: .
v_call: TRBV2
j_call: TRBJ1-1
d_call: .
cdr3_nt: TGTGCCAGCAGTGAAAAGGGAAGAGCAGCGAACACTGAAGCTTTCTTT
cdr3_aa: CASSEKGRAANTEAFF

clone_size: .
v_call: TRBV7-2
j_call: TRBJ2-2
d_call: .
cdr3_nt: TGTGCCAGCGTCCTTAACACCGGGGAGCTGTTTTTT
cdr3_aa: CASVLNTGELFF

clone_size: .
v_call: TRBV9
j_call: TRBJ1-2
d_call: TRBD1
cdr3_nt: TGTGCCAGCAGCGTAGAGGGGACAGGGGTGGTAGGTGGCTACACCTTC
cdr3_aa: CASSVEGTGVVGGYTF

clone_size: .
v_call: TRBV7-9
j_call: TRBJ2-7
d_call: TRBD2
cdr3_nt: TGTGCCAGCAGCCTCTGGGTAGCGGGGCCCTCCTACGAGCAGTACTTC
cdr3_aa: CASSLWVAGPSYEQYF

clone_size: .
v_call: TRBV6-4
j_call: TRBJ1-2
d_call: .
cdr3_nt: TGTGCCAGCAGTGACTCTAGGACGGGTGTAGCTGGCTACACCTTC
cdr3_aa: CASSDSRTGVAGYTF

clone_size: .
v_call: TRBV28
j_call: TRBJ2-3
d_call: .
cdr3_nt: TGTGCCAGTTCCTTTGCAGATACGCAGTATTTT
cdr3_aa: CASSFADTQYF

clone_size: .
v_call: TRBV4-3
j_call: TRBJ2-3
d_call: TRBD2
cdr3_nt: TGCGCCAGCAGCCGCGCGCCCTTGACTAGCGGAAGCACAGATACGCAGTATTTT
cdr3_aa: CASSRAPLTSGSTDTQYF

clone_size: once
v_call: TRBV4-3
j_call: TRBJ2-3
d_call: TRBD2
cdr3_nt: TGCGCCAGCAGCCAATGGCTAGCGGACCTCACAGATACGCAGTATTTT
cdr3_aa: CASSQWLADLTDTQYF

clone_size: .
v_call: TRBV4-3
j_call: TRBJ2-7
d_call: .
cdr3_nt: TGCGCCAGCAGCCAAGAGATACAGGCCCCCGGGGTTTACGAGCAGTACTTC
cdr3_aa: CASSQEIQAPGVYEQYF

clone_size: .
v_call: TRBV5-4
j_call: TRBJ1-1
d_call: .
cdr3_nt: TGTGCCAGCAGCTCGGCAGGGGTGAACACTGAAGCTTTCTTT
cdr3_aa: CASSSAGVNTEAFF

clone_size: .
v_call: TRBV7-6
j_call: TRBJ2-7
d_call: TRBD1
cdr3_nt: TGTGCCAGCAGCTTAGAGACAGGGGCAAGTTACGAGCAGTACTTC
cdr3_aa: CASSLETGASYEQYF

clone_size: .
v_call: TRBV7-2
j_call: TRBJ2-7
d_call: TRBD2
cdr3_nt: TGTGCCAGCAGCGCCGGGACTAGCGCGTACGAGCAGTACTTC
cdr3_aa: CASSAGTSAYEQYF

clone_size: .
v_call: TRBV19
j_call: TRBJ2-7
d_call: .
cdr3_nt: TGTGCCAGTAGTTCCGTCTCATACGAGCAGTACTTC
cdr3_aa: CASSSVSYEQYF

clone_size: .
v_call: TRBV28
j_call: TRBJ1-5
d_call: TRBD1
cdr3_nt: TGTGCCAGCAGTCCATGGGGGACAGGGAAGAATCAGCCCCAGCATTTT
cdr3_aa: CASSPWGTGKNQPQHF

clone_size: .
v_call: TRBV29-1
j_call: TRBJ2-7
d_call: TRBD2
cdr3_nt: TGCAGCGTTGGTGCTAGCGGGGCATCCTACTACGAGCAGTACTTC
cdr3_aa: CSVGASGASYYEQYF

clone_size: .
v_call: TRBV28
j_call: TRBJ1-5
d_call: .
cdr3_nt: TGTGCCAGCAGTTTAAGGGTGAATAGCAATCAGCCCCAGCATTTT
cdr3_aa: CASSLRVNSNQPQHF

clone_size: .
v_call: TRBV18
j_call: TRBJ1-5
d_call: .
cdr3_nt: TGTGCCAGCTCAAGGACGGACGTAAATCAGCCCCAGCATTTT
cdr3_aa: CASSRTDVNQPQHF

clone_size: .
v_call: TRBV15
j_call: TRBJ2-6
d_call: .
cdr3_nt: TGTGCCACCAGCAGAGGAACCACTTCGGTTGCCTCTGGGGCCAACGTCCTGACTTTC
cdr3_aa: CATSRGTTSVASGANVLTF

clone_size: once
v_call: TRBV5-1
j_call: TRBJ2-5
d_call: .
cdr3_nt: TGCGCCAGCAGACCCGGGAGTCAAGAGACCCAGTACTTC
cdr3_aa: CASRPGSQETQYF

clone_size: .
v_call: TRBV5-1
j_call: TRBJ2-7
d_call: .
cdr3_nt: TGCGCCAGCAGCTTGGCAGGTAGCTACGAGCAGTACTTC
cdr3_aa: CASSLAGSYEQYF

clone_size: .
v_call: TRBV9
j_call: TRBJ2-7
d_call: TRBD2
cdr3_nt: TGTGCCAGCAGCGTACTAGCGGGCGCCGGCGAGCAGTACTTC
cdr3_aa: CASSVLAGAGEQYF

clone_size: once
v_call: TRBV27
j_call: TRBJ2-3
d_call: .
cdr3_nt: TGTGCCAGCAGTTTCTTCCCGACCGGAGGGGGCACAGATACGCAGTATTTT
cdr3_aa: CASSFFPTGGGTDTQYF

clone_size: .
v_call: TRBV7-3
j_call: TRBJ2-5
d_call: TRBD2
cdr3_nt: TGTGCCAGCAGCGCCCGAGCGGGGTATGGGGAGACCCAGTACTTC
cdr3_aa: CASSARAGYGETQYF

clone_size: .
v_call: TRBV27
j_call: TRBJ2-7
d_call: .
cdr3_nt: TGTGCCAGCAGTGTAAGCGGGCGGGCCTACGAGCAGTACTTC
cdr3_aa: CASSVSGRAYEQYF

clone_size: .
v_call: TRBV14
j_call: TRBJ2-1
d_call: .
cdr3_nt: TGTGCCAGCAGCCGAACGAACAGCAGGGTAATTATGAATGAGCAGTTCTTC
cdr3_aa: CASSRTNSRVIMNEQFF

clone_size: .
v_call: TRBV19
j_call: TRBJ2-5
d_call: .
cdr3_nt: TGTGCCAGTAGTACTGGAATGATAGAGACCCAGTACTTC
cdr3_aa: CASSTGMIETQYF

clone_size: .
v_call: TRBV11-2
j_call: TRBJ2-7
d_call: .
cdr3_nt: TGTGCCAGCAGCTACGATGGCTGGGCTAGCGACTCCTACGAGCAGTACTTC
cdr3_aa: CASSYDGWASDSYEQYF

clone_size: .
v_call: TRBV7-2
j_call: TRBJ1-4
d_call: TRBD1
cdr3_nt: TGTGCCAGCAGCCTCAGGACAGGTGTGGAGGAAAAACTGTTTTTT
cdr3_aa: CASSLRTGVEEKLFF

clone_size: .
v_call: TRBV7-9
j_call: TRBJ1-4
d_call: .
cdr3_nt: TGTGCCAGCAGCCCTGGTGCAGGGAGTGAAAAACTGTTTTTT
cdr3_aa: CASSPGAGSEKLFF

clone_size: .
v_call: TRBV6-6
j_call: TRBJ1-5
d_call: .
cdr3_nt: TGTGCCAGCAGTCCGCCCGATCAGCCCCAGCATTTT
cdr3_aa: CASSPPDQPQHF

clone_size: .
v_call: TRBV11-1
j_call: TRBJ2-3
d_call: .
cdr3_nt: TGTGCCGGCAGCAACCGTCACACAGATACGCAGTATTTT
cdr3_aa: CAGSNRHTDTQYF

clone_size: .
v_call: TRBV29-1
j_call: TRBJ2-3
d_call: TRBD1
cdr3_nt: TGCAGCGTTGAAGATCGAAGGACAGGGGCCGATACGCAGTATTTT
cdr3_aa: CSVEDRRTGADTQYF

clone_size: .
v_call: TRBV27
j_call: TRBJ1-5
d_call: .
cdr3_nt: TGTGCCAGCAGCCCCCGATCTAGCAGCAATCAGCCCCAGCATTTT
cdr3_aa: CASSPRSSSNQPQHF

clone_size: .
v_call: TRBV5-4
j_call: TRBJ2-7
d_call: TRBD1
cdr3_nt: TGTGCCAGCAGCACGGACAGGGATGGTGAGCAGTACTTC
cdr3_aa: CASSTDRDGEQYF

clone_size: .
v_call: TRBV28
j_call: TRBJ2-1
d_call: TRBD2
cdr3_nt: TGTGCCAGCAGCCTCGGGACTAGCGGGAACAATGAGCAGTTCTTC
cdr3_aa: CASSLGTSGNNEQFF

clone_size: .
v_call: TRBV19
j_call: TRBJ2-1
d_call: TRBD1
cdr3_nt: TGTGCCAGTAGTGCACCCGGGACAGGCCATGAGCAGTTCTTC
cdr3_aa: CASSAPGTGHEQFF

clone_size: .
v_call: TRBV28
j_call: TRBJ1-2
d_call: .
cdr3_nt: TGTGCCATCCCCGGGACAAACTATGGCTACACCTTC
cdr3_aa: CAIPGTNYGYTF

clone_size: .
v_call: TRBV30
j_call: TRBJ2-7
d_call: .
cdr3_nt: TGTGCCTGGAGTGCTTCTCTCAGGCTCGAGCAGTACTTC
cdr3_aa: CAWSASLRLEQYF

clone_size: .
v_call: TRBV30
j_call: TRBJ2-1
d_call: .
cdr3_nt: TGTGCCTGGAGTGTACTTTTTAGAAATGAGCAGTTCTTC
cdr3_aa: CAWSVLFRNEQFF

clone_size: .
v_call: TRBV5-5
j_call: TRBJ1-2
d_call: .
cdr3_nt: TGTGCCAGCAGCTTAGAGACACATACTGGGTACACCTTC
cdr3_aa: CASSLETHTGYTF

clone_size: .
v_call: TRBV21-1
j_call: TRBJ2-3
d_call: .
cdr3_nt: TGTGCCAGCAGCAAAGTAACGGGGACTAGCGGGAGTAGAGGAGATACGCAGTATTTT
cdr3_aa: CASSKVTGTSGSRGDTQYF

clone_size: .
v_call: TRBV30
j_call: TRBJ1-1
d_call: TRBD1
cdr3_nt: TGTGCCGGACAGGGGAACACTGAAGCTTTCTTT
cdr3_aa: CAGQGNTEAFF

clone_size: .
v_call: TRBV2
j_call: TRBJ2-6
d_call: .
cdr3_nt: TGTGCCAGCAGGGACTCTGGGGCCAACGTCCTGACTTTC
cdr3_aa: CASRDSGANVLTF

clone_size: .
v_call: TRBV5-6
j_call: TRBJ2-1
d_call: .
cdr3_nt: TGTGCCAGCACTCGACCGCTCTCCGCTGAGCAGTTCTTC
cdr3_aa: CASTRPLSAEQFF